These 20 T cell receptor beta chains share one sample of origin, sequenced in a study of Ad26.COV2.S vaccination and SARS-CoV-2 variants. Sequencing was performed with immunoSEQ multiplex PCR; in TCRdb, only in-frame clones are kept and a portion is missing. The table includes fewer than 800,000 clones, more than 80% detected once. Treatment denoted: some 20 received Ad26.COV2.S at low or high dose, single or two shots; roughly five received placebo; per-sample allocation not given. On day 63 after the first injection, vaccine and placebo recipients gave samples. Material: peripheral blood, obtained in a trial of Ad26.COV2.S vaccine versus placebo. Receptors were obtained from a person between 18 and 65 years old who received the Ad26.COV2.S COVID-19 vaccine or a placebo.

The chain employs TRBV27 and TRBJ2-3; the D gene is possibly TRBD1 (7 bases). Germline V gene sequence: CDR1 MNHEY, CDR2 SMNVEV (reference sequence). CDR3 length: 16 residues. The V end was cut by 2 bases, the J end by 8 bases, with 20 bases between. In DNA form, the CDR3 reads TGTGCCAGCAGTTTACTTACAGGGGCGGGGTGGGGTACGCAGTATTTT. It translates to CASSLLTGAGWGTQYF.

The gene calls are TRBV6-2 or TRBV6-3 and TRBJ2-2, with 11 bases matching TRBD2. Trimming at V came to 6 bases and at J to 7 bases, leaving 7 bases not matched to a gene. This CDR3 has 15 residues. The germline V gene has CDR1 MNHEY and CDR2 SVGEGT. CDR3 sequence: CASSLSGGASGELFF. In DNA form, the CDR3 reads TGTGCCAGCAGCCTTAGCGGGGGGGCGAGCGGGGAGCTGTTTTTT.

The V and J genes are TRBV30 and TRBJ2-3, with D unclear. Germline values: CDR1 GTSNPN, CDR2 SVGIG (reference sequence). V gave up 3 bases and J gave up 2 bases, with 6 bases separating them. CDR3 length: 12 residues. DNA of the CDR3: TGTGCCTGGAGCGAGACCACAGATACGCAGTATTTT. It is translated as CAWSETTDTQYF.

The rearrangement uses TRBV12-3 or TRBV12-4 and TRBJ2-7, with D tentatively TRBD2 (5 bases). V was trimmed by 2 bases and J by 2 bases, leaving 7 bases between them. The CDR3 consists of 13 residues. The CDR3 DNA is TGTGCCAGCAGTTTAACTAGTCCCTACGAGCAGTACTTC. Protein sequence: CASSLTSPYEQYF.

This chain joins TRBV19 and TRBJ1-2; D may be TRBD1 (5 bases). The CDR3 contains 14 residues. Germline CDR1 LNHDA, CDR2 SQIVND (reference sequence). The germline V and J ends were trimmed by 11 bases and 4 bases, with 20 bases remaining between them. The CDR3 loop reads CAGGRAGRSYGYTF. CDR3 nucleotide sequence: TGTGCCGGAGGGAGGGCAGGGCGAAGCTATGGCTACACCTTC.

The chain carries TRBV30 and TRBJ2-5; no reliable D call. The CDR3 is 10 residues long. V was cut by 3 bases and J by 9 bases, with 8 bases left in between. The germline CDR1 and CDR2 sequences are GTSNPN and SVGIG (reference sequence). CDR3 region: CAWSHEAQYF. In DNA form, the CDR3 reads TGTGCCTGGAGCCATGAGGCCCAGTACTTC.

The chain employs TRBV7-9 and TRBJ1-5; D is perhaps TRBD1 (6 bases). The CDR3 has 16 amino acids. The V end lost 5 bases, the J end lost 3 bases, and 17 bases lay between the germline ends. Germline V gene sequence: CDR1 SEHNR, CDR2 FQNEAQ (reference sequence). DNA of the CDR3: TGTGCCAGCAGCAGGGGGGACGGGGATCCCAATCAGCCCCAGCATTTT. This translates into CASSRGDGDPNQPQHF.

The sample holds a few counts of this clone. J is TRBJ2-7 and V is TRBV18, with 7 positions matching TRBD1. The CDR3 totals 14 residues. V gave up 3 bases and J gave up 1 base; unmatched junction bases: 3. Germline V gives CDR1 KGHSH, CDR2 LQKENI. The CDR3 loop is CASSPWDSSYEQYF. As DNA, the CDR3 is TGTGCCAGCTCACCCTGGGACAGTTCCTACGAGCAGTACTTC.

The chain is built from TRBV4-2 and TRBJ1-2, with D perhaps TRBD1 (5 bases). The CDR3 totals 15 residues. Germline V CDR1 and CDR2: LGHNA, YNFKEQ. V was cut by 3 bases and J by 4 bases, with 15 bases left in between. In DNA, the CDR3 is TGTGCCAGCAGCCAGCAGGGAAATGATGGCTATGGCTACACCTTC. The encoded protein is CASSQQGNDGYGYTF.

In DNA form, the CDR3 reads TGTGCCAGCACCGACCCTCGGGACGCACAAGAAGCTTTCTTT. Protein sequence: CASTDPRDAQEAFF. This chain links TRBV7-9 with TRBJ1-1; tentative D call: TRBD1 (5 bases). Germline assignment: CDR1 SEHNR and CDR2 FQNEAQ (reference sequence). CDR3 length: 14 residues. V lost 7 bases and J lost 8, with 20 bases in between.

The chain recombines TRBV27 with TRBJ2-2; D may be TRBD1 (6 bases). The V gene lost 5 bases and the J gene lost 6 bases, with 7 bases spanning the gap. CDR3 length: 12 residues. Looked up from germline, CDR1 is MNHEY and CDR2 is SMNVEV (reference sequence). The CDR3 bases are TGTGCCAGCAGTACAGGGCCCGGGGAGCTGTTTTTT. Translation gives CASSTGPGELFF.

A remark on this clone: Within the sample, other DNA sequences also encode this same CDR3. This chain joins TRBV3-1 (or the pseudogene TRBV3-2) and TRBJ2-5; 9 positions agree with TRBD2. V gave up 4 bases and J gave up 2 bases; unmatched junction bases: 2. The CDR3 covers 14 residues. Germline V lookup: CDR1 LGHDT, CDR2 YNNKEL (reference sequence). CDR3 in amino acids: CASSPTSGQETQYF. The CDR3 region has the DNA TGTGCCAGCAGCCCGACTAGCGGTCAAGAGACCCAGTACTTC.

This sequence joins TRBV12-5 and TRBJ2-2, with TRBD1 matching 7 bases. V gave up 2 bases and J gave up 4 bases; unmatched junction bases: 10. The germline CDR1 and CDR2 sequences are LGHNT and FRNRAP. The CDR3 is 17 amino acids. The CDR3 nucleotides are TGTGCTAGTGGTTTGACCCTAGGACAGGACCTCACCGGGGAGCTGTTTTTT. Encoded protein: CASGLTLGQDLTGELFF.

The chain couples TRBV4-2 to TRBJ1-2; D gene ambiguous. In germline, CDR1 is LGHNA, CDR2 YNFKEQ. V was pared by 4 bases and J by 1 base, with 16 bases between. The CDR3 has 16 residues. DNA for the CDR3: TGTGCCAGCAGCCCCCGGGGAGGGCAAAATAACTATGGCTACACCTTC. Protein sequence: CASSPRGGQNNYGYTF.

V gene TRBV11-2 combines with J gene TRBJ2-1, with a possible D match to TRBD2 (6 bases). Per the germline V gene, CDR1 is SGHAT and CDR2 is FQNNGV. The CDR3 contains 14 residues. V lost 11 bases and J lost 2, with 16 bases in between. In DNA form, the CDR3 reads TGTGCCTCGCACTCGGGAGACGCCTACAATGAGCAGTTCTTC. This gives the protein CASHSGDAYNEQFF.

This clone was seen only a few times. The J gene is TRBJ1-2, the V gene TRBV3-1 (or the pseudogene TRBV3-2); D perhaps matches TRBD1 (5 bases). Between the trimmed V and J ends, which lost 2 bases and 4 bases, there was a span of 11 bases. The germline gives CDR1 LGHDT, CDR2 YNNKEL (reference sequence). The CDR3 extends over 14 amino acids. This CDR3 reads CASSQSPRVYGYTF. CDR3 bases: TGTGCCAGCAGCCAAAGTCCCAGGGTCTATGGCTACACCTTC.

This clone was observed a few times. The chain couples TRBV6-2 or TRBV6-3 to TRBJ1-5, with TRBD1 identical over 7 bases. The CDR3 is 17 residues long. Germline CDR1 reads MNHEY; CDR2 reads SVGEGT. With V trimmed by 2 bases and J by 7 bases, 14 bases remained unmatched. Written as DNA, the CDR3 is TGTGCCAGCAGTTACCCAACCGGAGGCAGGGGGGGACAGCCCCAGCATTTT. It specifies CASSYPTGGRGGQPQHF.

This chain joins TRBV2 and TRBJ2-5; no reliable D call. CDR1 and CDR2 (germline): SNHLY, FYNNEI. The CDR3 loop spans 17 amino acids. Trimming shortened V by 1 base and J by 1 base, and 16 bases separated the two germline ends. This CDR3 reads CASSEGAQLGFQETQYF. DNA of the CDR3: TGTGCCAGCAGTGAAGGGGCACAGTTGGGTTTCCAAGAGACCCAGTACTTC.

Comments on this clone: One base away lies a much larger clone, so this may be a sequencing read error. The CDR3 sequence: CASSPGTVYEQYF. As DNA, the CDR3 is TGTGCCAGCAGCCCCGGGACAGTCTACGAGCAGTACTTC. The rearrangement joins TRBV6-6 to TRBJ2-7, with 7 bases matching TRBD1. CDR3 length: 13 amino acids. V lost 6 bases, J lost 3 bases, and 5 bases stayed unmatched. In germline, CDR1 is MNHNY, CDR2 SVGAGI (reference sequence).

The chain has TRBV2 and TRBJ2-7; TRBD1 agrees at 9 bases. V lost 9 bases, J lost 0 bases, and 9 bases stayed unmatched. Germline V gene sequence: CDR1 SNHLY, CDR2 FYNNEI. This CDR3 contains 15 residues. The CDR3: CASGAGTGISYEQYF. CDR3 DNA sequence: TGTGCCAGTGGGGCCGGGACAGGGATCTCCTACGAGCAGTACTTC.